The sequence of this T cell receptor (beta chain) was determined in a study of Graves' ophthalmopathy and Graves' hyperthyroidism. The CDR3 has 17 amino acids. CDR1 and CDR2 (germline): LNHDA, SQIVND (reference sequence). V trimming: 8 bases; J trimming: 4 bases; junction bases outside the gene matches: 17. This clonotype was detected ten times or more. For repertoire sequencing, the TCR beta CDR3 regions were amplified from RNA transcripts. HTBI primers primed a first-round RT-PCR, and a second-round multiplex PCR followed. TCRdb passed the multiplex PCR reads through MiXCR, listing each CDR3 protein once. The table shows approximately 210,000 distinct CDR3 sequences, with roughly 29% occurring only once.

The source material was peripheral blood. The clonotype originates from a man aged 50 to 59 with Graves' ophthalmopathy. The V and J genes are TRBV19 and TRBJ1-1; TRBD1 agrees at 9 bases. CDR3 protein: CASGRGTGSPIVTEAFF. In DNA form, the CDR3 reads TGTGCCAGTGGCCGGGGGACAGGGTCTCCGATAGTCACTGAAGCTTTCTTT.